This T cell receptor beta chain was captured by sequencing in a study of identifying expanded T cells in peripheral blood. Method: immunoSEQ multiplex PCR; TCRdb's copy keeps in-frame clones and lacks some. Here the sample spans approximately 120,000 clones, roughly nine tenths being singletons. Healthy donors had no documented immune events, such as infections, while sampled. CDR3 length: 13 residues. V gave up 1 base and J gave up 5 bases, with 5 bases separating them. The V gene's germline CDR1 is MGHRA and CDR2 YSYEKL. The receptor was derived from a person aged 18 to 75 in good health. The sequenced sample was blood. This chain connects TRBV4-1 to TRBJ2-2; D remains unclear. The CDR3: CASSQVDTGELFF. The CDR3 DNA reads as TGCGCCAGCAGCCAAGTAGATACCGGGGAGCTGTTTTTT.